The count of the clone carrying this T cell receptor beta chain is one. The data were taken from a study of blood T cell repertoires in COVID-19. Study context: PBMCs, B-cell-depleted T cells, or T cells were the source of the cDNA or gDNA that made up the material.

The V and J ends lost 5 bases and 4 bases respectively, with 11 bases between them. The CDR3 loop spans 13 amino acids. Libraries were prepared by immunoSEQ multiplex PCR; TCRdb keeps only in-frame clonotypes and omits some of them. This sample carries 200,000 to 300,000 clones, about 82% of them seen once, and the ten largest clones take approximately 6.3%. This chain uses TRBV12-3 or TRBV12-4 with TRBJ2-5; D is perhaps TRBD1 (6 bases). The sequence came from a woman aged 55-75 years with active or convalescent COVID-19. The specimen was peripheral blood. In DNA form, the CDR3 reads TGTGCCAGCAGTCTCATAGGGGGAGAGACCCAGTACTTC. Its translation: CASSLIGGETQYF.